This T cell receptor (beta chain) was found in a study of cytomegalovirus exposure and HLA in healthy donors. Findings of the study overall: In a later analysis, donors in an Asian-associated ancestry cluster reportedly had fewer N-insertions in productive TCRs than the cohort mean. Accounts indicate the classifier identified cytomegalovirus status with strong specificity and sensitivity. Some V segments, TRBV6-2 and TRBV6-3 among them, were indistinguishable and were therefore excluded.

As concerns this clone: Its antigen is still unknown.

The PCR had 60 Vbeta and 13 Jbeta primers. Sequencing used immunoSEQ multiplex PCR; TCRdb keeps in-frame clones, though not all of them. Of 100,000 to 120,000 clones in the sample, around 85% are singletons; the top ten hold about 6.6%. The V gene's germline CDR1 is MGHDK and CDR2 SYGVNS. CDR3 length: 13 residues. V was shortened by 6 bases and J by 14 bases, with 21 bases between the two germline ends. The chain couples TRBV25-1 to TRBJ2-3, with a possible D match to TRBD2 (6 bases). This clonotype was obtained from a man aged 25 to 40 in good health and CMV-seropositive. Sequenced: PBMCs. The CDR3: CASRGIRDSETYF. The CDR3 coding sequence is TGTGCCAGCAGAGGAATCCGGGACTCGGAAACGTATTTT.